The rows below give T cell receptor beta chains drawn from one sample of a study of response to subunit inactivated influenza vaccine. TCRdb redid the calling of the RT-PCR reads with MiXCR, one entry per CDR3 protein. This sample carries hundreds of thousands of distinct CDR3 sequences, about 10% of them seen once, and the ten largest clones take 10% to 15%. The specimen comprised PBMCs from blood, sampled roughly 47 days after vaccination. Receptor source: a man aged 50-60 years who received an inactivated influenza vaccine. CDR3s include the opening cysteine and the closing phenylalanine or tryptophan. A D gene is named only where the DNA matches it firmly. Rows may omit the clone size; those that give it use once, few, many or a size class.

j_call d_call v_call clone_size cdr3_nt cdr3_aa
TRBJ2-5 - TRBV7-9 few TGTGCCAGCAGACTACTTGACAGCCAAGAGACCCAGTACTTC CASRLLDSQETQYF
TRBJ1-4 - TRBV5-6 - TGTGCCAGCAGCTTGGTGGTCCAGGGCGTGGAAAAACTGTTTTTT CASSLVVQGVEKLFF
TRBJ1-6 - TRBV12-3/TRBV12-4 many TGTGCCAGCAGGGGCGGCGATTCACCCCTCCACTTT CASRGGDSPLHF
TRBJ2-5 TRBD1 TRBV7-7 - TGTGCCAGCAGCTTGGGACAGGGGGCTTTGGAGACCCAGTACTTC CASSLGQGALETQYF
TRBJ2-7 - TRBV3-1 few TGTGCCAGCAGCCAAGTCGTAAGGGCTTCGGGCTACGAGCAGTACTTC CASSQVVRASGYEQYF
TRBJ2-1 - TRBV7-2 many TGTGCCAGCAACCTGGGGGTCAATGAGCAGTTCTTC CASNLGVNEQFF
TRBJ1-2 TRBD1 TRBV5-1 few TGCGCCAGCAGCGAGGGACAGGTGAATGGCTACACCTTC CASSEGQVNGYTF
TRBJ2-3 - TRBV7-2 few TGTGCCAGCGTTAAGGATAGGTATGCTGGCACAGATACGCAGTATTTT CASVKDRYAGTDTQYF
TRBJ1-5 - TRBV20-1 few TGCAGTGCTAGAGGCCAAACCGCTTACAATCAGCCCCAGCATTTT CSARGQTAYNQPQHF
TRBJ2-5 - TRBV6-6 many TGTGCCAGCACCTGGAGCCAAGAGACCCAGTACTTC CASTWSQETQYF
TRBJ1-1 - TRBV12-3/TRBV12-4 - TGTGCCGGGAACGCTCGACAGGTCATCATGAACACTGAAGCTTTCTTT CAGNARQVIMNTEAFF
TRBJ2-5 - TRBV7-3 - TGTGCCAGCAGCTTAACCAGAAAAGAGACCCAGTACTTC CASSLTRKETQYF
TRBJ2-7 - TRBV28 - TGTGCCAGCAGTTTATGGGGGTCAGGGGGGTACGAGCAGTACTTC CASSLWGSGGYEQYF
TRBJ2-3 TRBD2 TRBV6-2/TRBV6-3 many TGTGCCAGCAGTTATATGGTGACTAGCGGGCAGGATACAGATACGCAGTATTTT CASSYMVTSGQDTDTQYF
TRBJ2-7 - TRBV28 many TGTGCCAGCACCCTAGGGGCAGTATCCTACGAGCAGTACTTC CASTLGAVSYEQYF
TRBJ2-2 - TRBV20-1 many TGCAGTGCTAGAGAAATCAGGAGCACCGGGGAGCTGTTTTTT CSAREIRSTGELFF
TRBJ2-5 TRBD1 TRBV5-1 - TGCGCCAGCAGTGTCGGACAGGTCCAAGAGACCCAGTACTTC CASSVGQVQETQYF
TRBJ2-7 - TRBV5-1 - TGCGCCAGCAGCTTGGGCAGGACCCGAAGCGAGCAGTACTTC CASSLGRTRSEQYF
TRBJ2-5 TRBD2 TRBV4-2 few TGTGCCAGCAGCCAAGACCGGCTAGCGGGGCCACAAGAGACCCAGTACTTC CASSQDRLAGPQETQYF
TRBJ2-2 TRBD2 TRBV28 few TGTGCCAGCAACCGCGGGGGGGCTTTGAACACCGGGGAGCTGTTTTTT CASNRGGALNTGELFF